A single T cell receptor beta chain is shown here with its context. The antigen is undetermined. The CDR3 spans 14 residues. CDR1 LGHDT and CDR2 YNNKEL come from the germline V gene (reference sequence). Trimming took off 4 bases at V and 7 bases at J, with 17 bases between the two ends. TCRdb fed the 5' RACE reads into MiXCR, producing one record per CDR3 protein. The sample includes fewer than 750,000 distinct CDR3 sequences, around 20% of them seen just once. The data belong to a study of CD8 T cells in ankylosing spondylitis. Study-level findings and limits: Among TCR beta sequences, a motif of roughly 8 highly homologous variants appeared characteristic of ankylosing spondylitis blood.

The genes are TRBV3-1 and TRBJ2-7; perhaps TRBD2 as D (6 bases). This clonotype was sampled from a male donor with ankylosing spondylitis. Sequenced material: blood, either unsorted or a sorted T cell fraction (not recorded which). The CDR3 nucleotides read TGTGCCAGCAGCCCCCGGGCCCTAGGGACTGAGCAGTACTTC. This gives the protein CASSPRALGTEQYF.